The sequence of this TCR beta chain was determined in a study of cytomegalovirus exposure and HLA in healthy donors (TCRdb year 2017). About the full investigation: An earlier analysis of 550 to 700 of the donors reported about 290 Gb of sequence data and some 100 million unique TCR beta sequences from roughly 180 million T cells. A separate validation cohort of 100 to 150 different subjects was used in addition to the roughly 640-subject first cohort. The study was designed to test whether signatures of past pathogen exposure could be identified by cataloging public T cell receptors. Because of strong linkage in the cohort, roughly five DR-DQ haplotypes were treated as single units for association and clustering. Rather than drawing on any new phenotypic data, the later analysis identified candidate immune exposures from TCR beta sequences and the way those sequences occurred across donors. HLA typing covered class I and class II loci at four-digit resolution. All discovery cohort repertoires had been generated using a single sequencing platform. High-throughput TCR immunosequencing, statistical association of individual TCRs with disease status, and machine learning were combined to predict cytomegalovirus infection status. The genetic ancestry cluster associated with self-reported Caucasian donors included 81% of the 398 genotyped donors. The T cell repertoires of under 750 subjects were profiled by immunosequencing and related to cytomegalovirus serostatus. Roughly 320 gigabases of sequencing data and 70 million to 95 million unique TCR sequences made up an early release that covered around 640 HLA-typed donors. Donor age, sex, ethnicity and CMV serostatus were compiled together with the repertoire data. Typing coverage varied by locus: roughly 620-640 donors for A, B, C, DRB1 and DQB1; roughly 500 for DQA1; more than 600 for DPA1; 450 to 480 for DPB1. To decide whether each TCR beta V gene segment behaved as functional or pseudogenic, an earlier analysis of approximately 590 of the donors relied on high-throughput TCR beta sequencing. Across 398 genotyped donors of the cohort, an average of roughly 250,000 unique TCR beta nucleotide sequences per donor were sequenced, and approximately 19% of those sequences were non-productive. In a later genetic analysis, genome-wide SNP genotypes for 398 of the 666 donors were used, and that subset was treated as a discovery cohort. In a later analysis, previously published TCR beta repertoires from 500 to 750 donors were re-analyzed and high-resolution HLA genotyping was added so that TCR occurrence patterns could be studied. Broader findings and caveats from the paper: Compared with equally common non-associated chains, HLA-associated TCR beta chains in a later analysis were more clonally expanded and had lower generation probabilities. Broadly in line with IMGT annotations, most TCR beta V segments showed up in productive rearrangements about 87% or about 30% of the time in an earlier analysis of 587 of the donors. A few of the identified cytomegalovirus-associated TCR beta chains were confirmed in vitro to be specific for cytomegalovirus antigens. The only immune exposure information available for the cohort was CMV serostatus. Most CMV-associated TCR beta chains appeared to be HLA-restricted in a later analysis, and the HLA associations seemed to be driven largely by CMV exposure. In both the original and validation cohorts, the classifier was reported to diagnose cytomegalovirus status with high specificity and sensitivity. A total of 150 to 200 TCR beta chains were listed by the study as associated with cytomegalovirus. Some IMGT-functional V segments, including TRBV6-2 and TRBV6-3, could not be told apart with the 87-base-pair reads, so those segments were excluded. At a false discovery rate of 0.05, a later analysis linked under 20,000 TCR beta sequences to specific HLA alleles. A later analysis reported that several top co-occurrence clusters appeared linked to parvovirus B19, influenza, CMV and Epstein-Barr virus. Because counts were too low, about 17 rarely observed V segments, including chromosome 9 orphons, were excluded from the earlier analysis of several hundred of the donors. In a later genetic analysis, a missense DCLRE1C variant was associated with V-gene and J-gene trimming of TCR beta chains, and the association was replicated in an independent cohort. A later genetic analysis reported fewer N-insertions in productive TCRs among donors in an Asian-associated ancestry cluster than the approximately 670-donor mean. Linkage disequilibrium might explain the correlated functional status among segregating V segments, but an unknown experimental factor could not be ruled out. Sequencing depth was assumed to be roughly uniform across donors in the presence/absence analyses, though that assumption may not hold. The sequencing pipeline was judged likely to have produced a cluster of highly shared sequence variants as a technical artifact. When HLA alleles, especially DR and DQ, strongly co-occurred, attributing TCR associations to individual alleles was difficult. According to the authors, the approach could potentially be generalized to other disease states and immunological phenotypes. A further reported finding was that TCR beta sequences accurately predicted the HLA-A and HLA-B alleles for most subjects in the first cohort. The cohort was sequenced for TCR beta chains only, and without alpha or paired-chain data the features that could be detected were limited. Most TCR sequences were seen in very few donors, while some public TCRs were found in many individuals. Because some donors lacked HLA typing at each locus, the association tests relied only on the typed subset. According to a later analysis, TCR association rates differed among HLA loci, with DRB1 alleles showing the most associated TCRs and HLA-C alleles showing the fewest.

A word on this clone: Its antigen is currently not known. Base qualities are not recorded, but no much larger clone differs from it by a single base.

Receptors were amplified or captured by the immunoSEQ multiplex PCR assay. For the multiplex PCR, a mixture combining 60 forward primers for TCR Vbeta segments and 13 reverse primers for TCR Jbeta segments was used. The CDR3 region of rearranged TCR beta genes was amplified from genomic DNA with a multiplex PCR assay. Amplified TCR beta libraries were sequenced as 87-base-pair reads on the Illumina HiSeq System. As for the original processing: A later analysis counted around 72 million unique TCR beta chains across the 666 repertoires, and 9.5 million to 11 million of these chains were shared by at least two donors. Raw reads were error-corrected and collapsed into unique sequences with a nearest-neighbor algorithm that merged closely related sequences to remove PCR and sequencing errors. V, D and J gene segments were assigned by aligning CDR3 sequences to IMGT reference sequences. For a sequence to be retained, a match of at least six nucleotides to both a V gene segment and a J gene segment was required. A rearrangement counted as productive if the CDR3 had no stop codons and remained in frame with V and J, and every other rearrangement counted as non-productive. CDR3 was defined according to IMGT convention as the region running from the second conserved V-encoded cysteine to the conserved J-encoded phenylalanine. In an earlier analysis of around 640 of the donors, sequences lacking an unambiguous match to a single V gene segment were excluded. An earlier analysis of 587 of the donors classified V segments as functional when productive rearrangements were above 56.7% and as segregating when the standard deviation between donors was above 5%. A statistical classification framework was developed to diagnose cytomegalovirus status using the catalog of TCR beta chain sequences. V and J gene assignment, in a later analysis, came from comparing TCR nucleotide sequences with IMGT/GENE-DB human TR gene sequences. In a later analysis, CDR3 sequences and most-parsimonious VDJ recombination scenarios were assigned using the TCRdist pipeline. A later analysis defined each TCR beta chain by its CDR3 amino acid sequence plus V-gene family, and excluded reads lacking a unique V-gene family. As a way to deal with suspected cross-contamination and a sequencing artifact, a later analysis dropped hundreds of nucleotide sequences that were highly shared and had low generation probability. In a later analysis, a clonal expansion index for each public chain was calculated from normalized within-repertoire ranks of inferred template counts. In a later analysis, generation probabilities were computed with a VDJ recombination model fitted to out-of-frame rearrangements, and the resulting probabilities were checked against IGoR. A later analysis scored TCR-TCR, TCR-HLA and TCR-CMV co-occurrence with hypergeometric tests, applying a repertoire-size bias correction to TCR pairs. False discovery rates were estimated in a later analysis by permuting HLA or CMV assignments 20 times. In a later analysis, co-occurring TCRs were grouped using DBSCAN, with TCRdist sequence similarity added in when clustering inside HLA-allele-positive subsets. Co-occurrence clustering excluded repertoires with fewer than 30,000 or more than 120,000 public chains, plus five with anomalous nucleotide sharing. Imported from immuneACCESS, the table was reduced by TCRdb to in-frame sequences with V and J called. These copies leave out some clones; in studies compared against another copy, an unresolved V gene accounts for under half, and the cause of the remainder is not known. From that table come the V and J calls and clone size; the DNA was used to work out D and trimming. This sample lists over 200,000 clones; roughly 90% were detected once. Of the sample, roughly 0.99% is held by the ten largest clones.

Including cysteine and phenylalanine, the CDR3 has 13 amino acids. The CDR3 DNA has 39 bases and is translated from base 1. As encoded in the germline V gene, CDR1 is SNHLY while CDR2 is FYNNEI. Relative to germline, V is 7 bases shorter and J is 2 bases shorter, with 11 bases between their ends. The cohort comprised some 730 healthy bone marrow donors. At the time of sampling, all cohort members were nominally healthy, though unrecorded immune exposures were likely present. The donor was CMV seronegative and belonged to the group of 320 or so seronegative cohort members. A peripheral blood sample was collected from each donor, and TCR beta sequencing was performed on peripheral blood mononuclear cells. Genomic DNA extraction from the blood cell samples was performed with the Qiagen DNeasy Blood Extraction Kit.

In this chain, TRBV2 is recombined with TRBJ1-1; the D segment cannot be called with confidence. This TCR came from a woman aged 18-29 years in good health and CMV-seronegative. Sequencing was carried out using PBMCs. The CDR3 here reads CASMPGLNTEAFF. The DNA reads TGTGCCAGCATGCCGGGTTTAAACACTGAAGCTTTCTTT.